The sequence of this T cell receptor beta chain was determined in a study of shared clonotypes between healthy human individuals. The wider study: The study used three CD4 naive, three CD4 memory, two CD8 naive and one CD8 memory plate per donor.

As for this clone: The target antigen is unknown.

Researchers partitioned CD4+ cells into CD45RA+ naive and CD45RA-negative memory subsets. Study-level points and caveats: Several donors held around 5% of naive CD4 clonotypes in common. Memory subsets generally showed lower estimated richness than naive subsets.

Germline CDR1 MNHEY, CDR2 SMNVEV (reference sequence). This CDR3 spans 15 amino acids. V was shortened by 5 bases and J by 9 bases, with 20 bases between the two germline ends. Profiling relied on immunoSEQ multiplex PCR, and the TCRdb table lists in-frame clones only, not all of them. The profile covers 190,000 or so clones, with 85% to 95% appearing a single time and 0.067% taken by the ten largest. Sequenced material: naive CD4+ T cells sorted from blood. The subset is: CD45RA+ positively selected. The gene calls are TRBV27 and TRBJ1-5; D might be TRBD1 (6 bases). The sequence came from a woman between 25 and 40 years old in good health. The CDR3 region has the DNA TGTGCCAGCAGTCCATTGGGGGGCAGGGAAGCGCCCCAGCATTTT. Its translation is CASSPLGGREAPQHF.